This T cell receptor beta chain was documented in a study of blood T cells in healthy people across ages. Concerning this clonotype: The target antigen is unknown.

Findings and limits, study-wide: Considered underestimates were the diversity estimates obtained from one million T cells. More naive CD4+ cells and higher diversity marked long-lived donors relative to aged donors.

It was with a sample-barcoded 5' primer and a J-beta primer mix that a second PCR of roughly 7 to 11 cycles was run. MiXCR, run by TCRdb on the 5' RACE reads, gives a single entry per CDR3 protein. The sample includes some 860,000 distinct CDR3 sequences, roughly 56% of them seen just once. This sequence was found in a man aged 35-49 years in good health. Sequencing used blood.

DNA for the CDR3: TGTGCCAGCAGCCAAGTCGGGGCGGGGAGCTCCTACAATGAGCAGTACTTC. Protein sequence: CASSQVGAGSSYNEQYF. The chain recombines TRBV4-2 with TRBJ2-1; D may be TRBD2 (6 bases). The last part of the DNA fits TRBJ2-7 better; the J call may be wrong. The CDR3 runs 17 residues. Germline-derived CDR1 and CDR2 are LGHNA and YNFKEQ.